Sequencing of this TCR beta chain was carried out in a study of vaccination effects on CD4 cells after COVID-19. Background on the study: The median interval between the second dose and post-vaccine sampling was 72 days. General study findings and limits: The study found marked clonal contraction of infection- and vaccine-induced clones late after vaccination.

In regard to this clone: Its antigen is unidentified.

V was shortened by 4 bases and J by 8 bases, with 8 bases between the two germline ends. The CDR3 totals 12 residues. Germline V gene data show CDR1 as SEHNR and CDR2 as FQNEAQ (reference sequence). Sequencing was performed with immunoSEQ multiplex PCR; in TCRdb, only in-frame clones are kept and a portion is missing. The sample carries 65,000 to 95,000 clones, over 75% recorded once. ViraFEST assay sequencing came after antigen-specific CD4+ T cells were expanded with viral peptide pools. Once cultured for nine to ten days, the cells underwent separation to obtain CD4+ T cells. It was two doses of either the BNT162b2 or mRNA-1273 vaccine that participants received. Fresh IL-2-containing medium replaced half the medium on days 3 and 7.

The input for sequencing was CD4+ T cells from PBMCs cultured with HCoV-OC43 spike peptides, taken after COVID-19 vaccination. Subset specified: HCoV-OC43 spike overlapping peptide pool stimulation. The rearrangement joins TRBV7-9 to TRBJ1-4, with D maybe TRBD1 (6 bases). This receptor was identified in a human donor who received a COVID-19 vaccine. CDR3: CASSWGGEKLFF. The CDR3 bases are TGTGCCAGCAGCTGGGGGGGCGAAAAACTGTTTTTT.